This T cell receptor (beta chain) was identified in a study of T cell responses to AZD1222 COVID-19 vaccine. Findings of the study overall: Spike-wide vaccine-associated CD4 TCRs dominated at 160-218 and 743-854. Among AZD1222 vaccinees, only 6 or 7 were seropositive at baseline.

Remarks on this clone: Antigen specificity is unknown.

Data came from immunoSEQ multiplex PCR; TCRdb stores just in-frame clones and leaves some out. The sample comprises 100,000 to 150,000 clones, about 91% of which are singletons, and under 2% rests with the top ten. Germline V CDR1 and CDR2: SGHTA, FQGNSA. Trimming shortened V by 0 bases and J by 2 bases, and 10 bases separated the two germline ends. This CDR3 region has 15 residues. The chain recombines TRBV7-2 with TRBJ1-1; D is ambiguous. The sample consisted of peripheral blood, taken 28 days after the second AZD1222 dose. The sequence was collected from an adult who received the AZD1222 COVID-19 vaccine. CDR3 loop: CASSLAGLINTEAFF. As DNA, the CDR3 is TGTGCCAGCAGCTTAGCTGGGCTCATTAACACTGAAGCTTTCTTT.